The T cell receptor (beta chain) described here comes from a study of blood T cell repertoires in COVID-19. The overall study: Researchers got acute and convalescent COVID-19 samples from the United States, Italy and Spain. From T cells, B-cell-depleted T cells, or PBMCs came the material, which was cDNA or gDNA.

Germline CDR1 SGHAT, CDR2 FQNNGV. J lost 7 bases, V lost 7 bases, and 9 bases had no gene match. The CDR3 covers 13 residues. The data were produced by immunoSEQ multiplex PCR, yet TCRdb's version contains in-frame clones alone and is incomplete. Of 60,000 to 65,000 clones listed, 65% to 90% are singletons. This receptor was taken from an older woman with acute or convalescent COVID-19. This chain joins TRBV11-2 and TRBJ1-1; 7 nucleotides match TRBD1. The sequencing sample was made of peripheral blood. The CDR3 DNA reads TGTGCCAGCACCCCTAAAGGGGACAGTGAAGCTTTCTTT. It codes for CASTPKGDSEAFF. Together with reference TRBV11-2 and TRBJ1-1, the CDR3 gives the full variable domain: EAGVAQSPRYKIIEKRQSVAFWCNPISGHATLYWYQQILGQGPKLLIQFQNNGVVDDSQLPKDRFSAERLKGVDSTLKIQPAKLEDSAVYLCASTPKGDSEAFFGQGTRLTVV.